This record looks at one TCR beta chain sequence and its context. This clonotype was observed a handful of times. Its antigen is not yet known. There are no base qualities to consult, and no much larger clone falls within one base. This sample was included in a study of T cells in Graves' hyperthyroidism and ophthalmopathy (dated by TCRdb to between 2018 and 2021). Regarding the research as a whole: Peripheral blood was collected at initial diagnosis, before any treatment. To identify TCR V-J signatures that set the groups apart, the researchers used a discovery cohort of about a hundred patients, made up of roughly 40 with Graves' ophthalmopathy and about 60 with stable Graves' hyperthyroidism. Prospective prediction of ophthalmopathy was tested in an independent validation cohort consisting of 18 hyperthyroidism patients and 15 to 17 patients who later progressed to ophthalmopathy. The 100 or so discovery patients were divided at random into training and test sets in a 7:3 ratio. In addition, the study compared T-cell repertoires in thyroid tissue and in blood from roughly 6 Graves' hyperthyroidism patients. Following sampling, methimazole starting at 30 mg daily was given to hyperthyroidism patients, and high-dose intravenous methylprednisolone was given to ophthalmopathy patients. The paper describes TCR Vbeta CDR3 sequencing of around 140 peripheral blood samples, made up of some 40 ophthalmopathy patients, over 70 hyperthyroidism patients and roughly 17 progressor patients. Overall study results and their limits: Most expanded thyroid clonotypes (frequency above 0.001) were also detected in blood, a finding suggesting that blood repertoires may reflect thyroid immune responses. Sample size was not statistically predetermined, and blinding of investigators to group allocation was not performed. During validation, the model predicted progression to ophthalmopathy a median of around six months ahead of onset, with around 65% sensitivity and less than 85% specificity. Ophthalmopathy was separated from stable hyperthyroidism by a 13 V-J signature model, with over 85% sensitivity and approximately 81% specificity obtained in cross-validation and 80%/75% obtained in testing.

The TCR beta CDR3 regions were amplified from the RNA transcripts. The TCR CDR3 was subjected to a first round of RT-PCR using the HTBI primer set and the Qiagen OneStep RT-PCR kit. The libraries were constructed in a second round of multiplex PCR and then size-selected and purified. Paired-end sequencing of the libraries was performed with 100 bp reads on an Illumina HiSeq2000. Concerning the study's data processing: Raw data were processed with SOAPnuke, discarding reads with adapters, uncalled bases, mean Phred below 15, or no exact constant-primer or identifier match. COPE v1.2.5 was used to merge high-quality paired reads, and clonotypes were defined as unique nucleotide sequences. MiTCR v1.1 was used to align the clonotypes against IMGT TRBV, TRBD and TRBJ reference segments. Only V-J combinations with frequency above 0.0001, covering roughly 99% of repertoires, were analysed. The TCS score was defined as F50 (clonal expansion) divided by E x V (chaos), with BLOSUM62-based TCRdist calculated between CDR3 peptides within each V-J. Welch's t-statistics and random forest reduced around 510 V-J features to 13, which were used in a naive Bayes classifier (R e1071). TCRdb cleaned the public reads at Q25 with fastp, built clones with MiXCR and kept in-frame beta chains. Here each entry gathers all rows of one CDR3 protein and keeps the most common genes and DNA. What appears here as the V and J calls and clone size reflects TCRdb's work, not the paper's. The sample contains over 350,000 distinct CDR3 sequences, around 15% of them found a single time. The top ten clones comprise 25% to 30% of the sample.

The CDR3, cysteine through phenylalanine, is 14 amino acids long. Here the CDR3 DNA is all that survives: 42 bases in frame from base 1. The junction carries 11 bases between V and J, which are trimmed by 7 bases and 1 base respectively. CDR1 and CDR2 are drawn from the germline V gene (reference sequence): LNHDA, SQIVND. Ophthalmopathy patients had moderately to severely active disease, with a Clinical Activity Score of 3 or more, a NOSPECS grade of 4 or more, and a disease duration of less than 3 months. The study excluded patients with uncontrolled infections, other autoimmune diseases, pregnancy or lactation. Diagnoses were established on the basis of clinical symptoms, serum thyroxine and TRAb, thyroid ultrasound, and orbital computed tomography. PBMCs were separated from roughly 9.3 ml of fresh peripheral blood using Ficoll-Paque density gradient centrifugation. Total RNA was extracted using Trizol reagent, and RNA quality was assessed on an Agilent 2100 Bioanalyzer.

The chain is encoded by TRBV19 joined to TRBJ1-5; the D gene is not confidently resolved. The receptor was isolated from a man aged 45-65 years with Graves' ophthalmopathy. The sample was blood. The nucleotides read TGTGCCAGTAAACGGCCTAACAGCAATCAGCCCCAGCATTTT. Its protein reads: CASKRPNSNQPQHF.